The rows below give T cell receptor beta chains drawn from one sample of a study of control samples from healthy donors and cancer patients. Here immunoSEQ multiplex PCR was the method, and the copy in TCRdb shows in-frame clones only, minus some. The sample has approximately 190,000 clones; roughly nine tenths are singletons. Specimen: blood. The receptors shown here come from a man aged 25-40 years in good health. Both conserved end residues are part of each CDR3. D genes are given only for firm matches. Clone size appears in some rows only: once, few, many, or a class for an expanded clone.

TRBJ2-1 . TRBV21-1 . 13 TGTGCCAGCAGCGCCGTCCGTTACAATGAGCAGTTCTTC CASSAVRYNEQFF
TRBJ1-4 . TRBV6-1 . 17 TGTGCCAGCAGTGAATTCGACAACTGGACAACTAATGAAAAACTGTTTTTT CASSEFDNWTTNEKLFF
TRBJ1-2 TRBD1 TRBV7-4 . 15 TGTGCCAGCAGCCCTCGGACAGGGGGAAGCTATGGCTACACCTTC CASSPRTGGSYGYTF
TRBJ2-4 . TRBV27 . 14 TGTGCCAGCAGTTTAGCAGGGTCTATGAGGATTCAGTACTTC CASSLAGSMRIQYF
TRBJ2-1 . TRBV12-1 . 13 TGTGCCAGCAGCTTTACATCTCCGGGGGAGTGGTTCTTC CASSFTSPGEWFF
TRBJ2-4 TRBD2 TRBV5-1 . 16 TGCGCCAGCAGCTTGGCACTAGCGGGGCCGAAAAACATTCAGTACTTC CASSLALAGPKNIQYF
TRBJ1-2 TRBD1 TRBV19 . 16 TGTGCCAGTAGTATGCGCGCGGACAGGGGTGTTGGCGGCTACACCTTC CASSMRADRGVGGYTF
TRBJ2-7 . TRBV9 . 15 TGTGCCAGCAGCGTAGAGGACGGGGTAGGTTACGAGCAGTACTTC CASSVEDGVGYEQYF
TRBJ1-6 . TRBV7-9 . 17 TGTGCCAGCAGCTTAGAAGGTGTTAGCTCCTATAATTCACCCCTCCACTTT CASSLEGVSSYNSPLHF
TRBJ1-1 TRBD1 TRBV7-2 . 14 TGTGCCAGCAGCCGGACAGGGTCGGGCACTGAAGCTTTCTTT CASSRTGSGTEAFF
TRBJ1-6 . TRBV5-3 . 16 TGTGCCGGGGCAGCGGAATTAAGCTCCTATAATTCACCCCTCCACTTT CAGAAELSSYNSPLHF
TRBJ2-7 TRBD1 TRBV6-2/TRBV6-3 . 18 TGTGCCAGCAGTTACTCTTCGGAGCCGGACAGGGACCCCTACGAGCAGTACTTC CASSYSSEPDRDPYEQYF
TRBJ1-1 . TRBV7-8 . 16 TGTGCCAGCAGCCACACCGAACAGGGACTAGTCGGTGAAGCTTTCTTT CASSHTEQGLVGEAFF
TRBJ2-5 . TRBV7-9 . 17 TGTGCCAGCAGCCCCATCAGGGGGGGGCGAGGGCAAGAGACCCAGTACTTC CASSPIRGGRGQETQYF
TRBJ2-3 TRBD2 TRBV30 . 15 TGTGCCTGGAGTGGCACTAGCGGGGGCACAGATACGCAGTATTTT CAWSGTSGGTDTQYF
TRBJ2-4 . TRBV4-1 . 16 TGCGCCAGCAGCCTGGACCTACAGGGAGGAATAAACATTCAGTACTTC CASSLDLQGGINIQYF
TRBJ2-1 TRBD2 TRBV7-8 . 15 TGTGCCAGCAGCCTCAGCGGGGGACGCTACAATGAGCAGTTCTTC CASSLSGGRYNEQFF
TRBJ1-2 . TRBV6-6 . 15 TGTGCCAGCAGTTACTCAGGGGAGAAGAGCTATGGCTACACCTTC CASSYSGEKSYGYTF
TRBJ1-5 . TRBV19 . 16 TGTGCCAGTAGCAGTTGGGGGGGGTCAGGCAATCAGCCCCAGCATTTT CASSSWGGSGNQPQHF
TRBJ1-4 . TRBV5-5 . 13 TGTGCCAGCAGCTTGGATCCCATTGAAAAACTGTTTTTT CASSLDPIEKLFF
TRBJ1-1 . TRBV20-1 once 11 TGCAGTGCTAGCCCCACAACTGAAGCTTTCTTT CSASPTTEAFF
TRBJ2-7 TRBD2 TRBV7-3 . 14 TGTGCCAGCAGCTTAGCGGGGGGCGCCTACGAGCAGTACTTC CASSLAGGAYEQYF
TRBJ1-6 TRBD1 TRBV12-5 . 13 TGTGCTAGTGGTTTGGTGCTCCAGGGGGGCCTCCACTTT CASGLVLQGGLHF
TRBJ2-7 . TRBV5-4 . 13 TGTGCCAGCAGCTTAGACAGGATATACGAGCAGTACTTC CASSLDRIYEQYF
TRBJ1-1 TRBD1 TRBV7-3 . 15 TGTGCCAGCAGCATGGACAGGGCGGGAGGCACTGAAGCTTTCTTT CASSMDRAGGTEAFF
TRBJ1-1 . TRBV29-1 . 11 TGCAGCGTTGTATGGTACACTGAAGCTTTCTTT CSVVWYTEAFF
TRBJ2-2 . TRBV5-6 . 14 TGTGCCAGCAGCATCACAAGGAACACCGGGGAGCTGTTTTTT CASSITRNTGELFF
TRBJ1-3 . TRBV11-2 . 18 TGTGCCAGCAGCTTAGATACCTTCGCAGGACTGGGTGGAAACACCATATATTTT CASSLDTFAGLGGNTIYF
TRBJ2-3 TRBD2 TRBV7-2 once 16 TGTGCCAGCAGCTTACCCGCGGGACTAGCCACAGATACGCAGTATTTT CASSLPAGLATDTQYF
TRBJ2-2 . TRBV7-9 . 14 TGTGCCAGCAGCTTAGCGCAGTCCACCGGGGAGCTGTTTTTT CASSLAQSTGELFF
TRBJ1-4 . TRBV30 once 14 TGTGCCTGGAGTGTAGCAGGGGTTGGTGAAAAACTGTTTTTT CAWSVAGVGEKLFF
TRBJ1-2 TRBD1 TRBV6-5 . 14 TGTGCCAGCAGGGGGACAGGGAGGGCGTATGGCTACACCTTC CASRGTGRAYGYTF
TRBJ1-6 . TRBV18 . 13 TGTGCCAGCTCGCCAGGAGATAATTCACCCCTCCACTTT CASSPGDNSPLHF
TRBJ1-2 . TRBV5-1 . 14 TGCGCCAGCAGCTTGGACCCCCCGGTGAGGGGCTACACCTTC CASSLDPPVRGYTF
TRBJ2-7 TRBD2 TRBV6-5 . 14 TGTGCCAGCAGAGTCGGGGGGAATTCCTACGAGCAGTACTTC CASRVGGNSYEQYF
TRBJ1-1 . TRBV11-3 . 13 TGTGCCAGCAGCTTAAACAGGAACACTGAAGCTTTCTTT CASSLNRNTEAFF
TRBJ1-6 . TRBV7-9 . 17 TGTGCCAGCAGCTTAGCGTTAGGGAGCTCCTATAATTCACCCCTCCACTTT CASSLALGSSYNSPLHF
TRBJ1-5 . TRBV2 . 14 TGTGCCAGCAGTGAATCAAGCCGCTATCAGCCCCAGCATTTT CASSESSRYQPQHF
TRBJ2-2 . TRBV7-3 . 14 TGTGCCAGCAGCTTCCAATCGAACACCGGGGAGCTGTTTTTT CASSFQSNTGELFF